Listed below are T cell receptor beta chains from one sample, sequenced in a study of identical twins' blood T cells. TCRdb independently ran MiXCR on the 5' RACE reads; one entry per CDR3 protein. The table records 300,000 to 400,000 distinct CDR3 sequences, 28% of them present only once. Sequencing was done on a sample of PBMCs. These receptors all come from a woman aged 18-50 years in good health. Each CDR3 is given with its conserved first and last residue. Fields, in order: V gene, J gene, D gene, clone size, CDR3 protein, CDR3 DNA. A D gene is named only where the DNA matches it firmly. Clone sizes are given selectively: once, few, many, or a class where the clone is expanded.

V: TRBV7-8
J: TRBJ1-1
D: -
size: many
CDR3: CASSFSAGTEAFF
DNA: TGTGCCAGCAGCTTCAGTGCTGGGACTGAAGCTTTCTTT

V: TRBV19
J: TRBJ1-5
D: -
size: few
CDR3: CASRRYSNQPQHF
DNA: TGTGCCAGTAGACGGTATAGCAATCAGCCCCAGCATTTT

V: TRBV6-2/TRBV6-3
J: TRBJ2-4
D: -
size: few
CDR3: CASGFGRATNIQYF
DNA: TGTGCCAGCGGTTTCGGAAGGGCAACAAACATTCAGTACTTC

V: TRBV27
J: TRBJ2-1
D: -
size: -
CDR3: CASSLGSSPYNEQFF
DNA: TGTGCCAGCAGTTTAGGCTCTAGCCCCTACAATGAGCAGTTCTTC

V: TRBV23-1
J: TRBJ2-3
D: TRBD2
size: -
CDR3: CASSQSNGFSLAGVTDTQYF
DNA: TGCGCCAGCAGTCAATCGAACGGGTTTTCGCTAGCGGGGGTCACAGATACGCAGTATTTT

V: TRBV20-1
J: TRBJ1-2
D: -
size: many
CDR3: CSARASFYGYTF
DNA: TGCAGTGCAAGGGCATCTTTCTATGGCTACACCTTC

V: TRBV7-9
J: TRBJ1-1
D: -
size: -
CDR3: CASSYRRGRTEAFF
DNA: TGTGCCAGCAGCTACCGCCGGGGGCGCACTGAAGCTTTCTTT

V: TRBV13
J: TRBJ1-5
D: -
size: -
CDR3: CASSPSPGQPQHF
DNA: TGTGCCAGCAGCCCTTCCCCAGGTCAGCCCCAGCATTTT

V: TRBV14
J: TRBJ1-1
D: -
size: many
CDR3: CASSPGGTEAFF
DNA: TGTGCCAGCAGCCCTGGGGGGACTGAAGCTTTCTTT

V: TRBV20-1
J: TRBJ1-5
D: -
size: -
CDR3: CSARDGSVGNQPQHF
DNA: TGCAGTGCTAGAGATGGGAGTGTGGGCAATCAGCCCCAGCATTTT

V: TRBV19
J: TRBJ1-1
D: -
size: -
CDR3: CASSRPAGGQKRNTEAFF
DNA: TGTGCCAGTAGCCGACCCGCTGGGGGCCAGAAACGGAACACTGAAGCTTTCTTT

V: TRBV5-1
J: TRBJ1-4
D: -
size: -
CDR3: CASSLLGRTEKLFF
DNA: TGCGCCAGCAGCCTCCTGGGTCGTACGGAAAAACTGTTTTTT

V: TRBV20-1
J: TRBJ2-7
D: TRBD2
size: few
CDR3: CSARWMGRGVVSYEQYF
DNA: TGCAGTGCCCGTTGGATGGGGCGGGGGGTCGTCTCCTACGAGCAGTACTTC

V: TRBV20-1
J: TRBJ2-3
D: -
size: many
CDR3: CSARDPRAHADTQYF
DNA: TGCAGTGCTAGAGATCCACGGGCTCACGCGGATACGCAGTATTTT

V: TRBV11-2
J: TRBJ2-1
D: -
size: -
CDR3: CASSLDIPRGHNEQFF
DNA: TGTGCCAGCAGCTTAGATATCCCGCGGGGGCACAATGAGCAGTTCTTC

V: TRBV3-1
J: TRBJ2-1
D: -
size: -
CDR3: CASSLGSTLNEQFF
DNA: TGTGCCAGCAGCCTCGGTAGCACACTCAATGAGCAGTTCTTC

V: TRBV27
J: TRBJ1-1
D: -
size: few
CDR3: CASSGGRGGYTEAFF
DNA: TGTGCCAGCAGTGGGGGCCGAGGGGGATACACTGAAGCTTTCTTT

V: TRBV12-3/TRBV12-4
J: TRBJ2-7
D: -
size: few
CDR3: CASSLSDVYEQYF
DNA: TGTGCCAGCAGTTTGTCAGATGTTTACGAGCAGTACTTC

V: TRBV10-3
J: TRBJ1-2
D: -
size: many
CDR3: CAISESSVGYGYTF
DNA: TGTGCCATCAGTGAGTCCTCCGTAGGCTATGGCTACACCTTC

V: TRBV29-1
J: TRBJ2-3
D: -
size: -
CDR3: CSVATATDTQYF
DNA: TGCAGCGTCGCGACAGCCACCGATACGCAGTATTTT

V: TRBV29-1
J: TRBJ1-1
D: TRBD1
size: -
CDR3: CSVLRTGGRTEAFF
DNA: TGCAGCGTCCTAAGGACAGGGGGCAGGACTGAAGCTTTCTTT

V: TRBV18
J: TRBJ2-7
D: -
size: -
CDR3: CASSPETREQYF
DNA: TGTGCCAGCTCACCCGAGACCCGCGAGCAGTACTTC

V: TRBV30
J: TRBJ1-3
D: -
size: once
CDR3: CAWSRGPGNTIYF
DNA: TGTGCCTGGAGTAGAGGGCCTGGAAACACCATATATTTT

V: TRBV12-3/TRBV12-4
J: TRBJ1-5
D: -
size: -
CDR3: CASSPGGGPNNQPQHF
DNA: TGTGCCAGCAGTCCGGGGGGGGGACCAAACAATCAGCCCCAGCATTTT

V: TRBV9
J: TRBJ2-2
D: -
size: many
CDR3: CASSTGRGVHRYGELFF
DNA: TGTGCCAGCAGCACCGGGCGCGGGGTGCATAGATACGGGGAGCTGTTTTTT

V: TRBV20-1
J: TRBJ1-2
D: -
size: few
CDR3: CSARDRTGWYGYTF
DNA: TGCAGTGCTAGAGACAGAACAGGGTGGTATGGCTACACCTTC

V: TRBV29-1
J: TRBJ2-4
D: -
size: few
CDR3: CSVDEGSHIQYF
DNA: TGCAGCGTTGATGAGGGGAGCCACATTCAGTACTTC

V: TRBV20-1
J: TRBJ1-4
D: -
size: few
CDR3: CSATAAPKGEKLFF
DNA: TGCAGTGCCACAGCGGCACCCAAAGGGGAAAAACTGTTTTTT

V: TRBV12-3/TRBV12-4
J: TRBJ1-1
D: -
size: -
CDR3: CASILGRTTESFF
DNA: TGTGCCAGCATTTTAGGTAGGACCACTGAATCTTTCTTT

V: TRBV20-1
J: TRBJ1-1
D: -
size: -
CDR3: CSARATEYTEAFF
DNA: TGCAGTGCTAGAGCAACCGAGTACACTGAAGCTTTCTTT

V: TRBV29-1
J: TRBJ1-1
D: -
size: -
CDR3: CSVGSLNTEAFF
DNA: TGCAGCGTCGGGTCGCTGAACACTGAAGCTTTCTTT

V: TRBV5-1
J: TRBJ1-1
D: -
size: -
CDR3: CASNPERQNTEAFF
DNA: TGCGCCAGCAACCCGGAGAGACAGAACACTGAAGCTTTCTTT

V: TRBV11-2
J: TRBJ2-3
D: TRBD2
size: -
CDR3: CASSLVPGGSTDTQYF
DNA: TGTGCCAGCAGCTTAGTACCCGGGGGGAGCACAGATACGCAGTATTTT

V: TRBV7-6
J: TRBJ2-3
D: -
size: -
CDR3: CASSVNSGGTDTQYF
DNA: TGTGCCAGCAGCGTCAATAGCGGAGGCACAGATACGCAGTATTTT

V: TRBV7-9
J: TRBJ2-5
D: TRBD2
size: many
CDR3: CASSLWGGRAEETQYF
DNA: TGTGCCAGCAGCTTATGGGGCGGGAGGGCAGAAGAGACCCAGTACTTC

V: TRBV14
J: TRBJ2-3
D: -
size: many
CDR3: CASSQDRSQYF
DNA: TGTGCCAGCAGCCAAGATCGATCGCAGTATTTT

V: TRBV9
J: TRBJ2-2
D: -
size: few
CDR3: CASSVPGEPRAGELFF
DNA: TGTGCCAGCAGCGTCCCCGGGGAGCCCAGGGCCGGGGAGCTGTTTTTT

V: TRBV5-5
J: TRBJ1-1
D: -
size: few
CDR3: CASSLDTDTEAFF
DNA: TGTGCCAGCAGCCTAGATACGGACACTGAAGCTTTCTTT

V: TRBV2
J: TRBJ1-1
D: TRBD1
size: -
CDR3: CASSRTGGSTEAFF
DNA: TGTGCCAGCAGTAGGACAGGGGGAAGCACTGAAGCTTTCTTT

V: TRBV3-1
J: TRBJ2-1
D: -
size: few
CDR3: CASSSQLNEQFF
DNA: TGTGCCAGCAGCTCCCAGCTTAATGAGCAGTTCTTC

V: TRBV2
J: TRBJ1-3
D: -
size: few
CDR3: CASNERATGNTIYF
DNA: TGTGCCAGCAACGAGCGCGCCACTGGAAACACCATATATTTT

V: TRBV29-1
J: TRBJ2-5
D: -
size: few
CDR3: CSVSGLRGGEETQYF
DNA: TGCAGCGTTTCAGGTCTACGAGGCGGGGAAGAGACCCAGTACTTC

V: TRBV7-8
J: TRBJ1-5
D: TRBD1
size: -
CDR3: CASTPWDRGKLQPQHF
DNA: TGTGCCAGCACCCCCTGGGACAGGGGGAAGCTTCAGCCCCAGCATTTT

V: TRBV5-1
J: TRBJ1-1
D: -
size: -
CDR3: CASSLRRALNTEAFF
DNA: TGCGCCAGCAGCTTGAGAAGGGCCTTGAACACTGAAGCTTTCTTT

V: TRBV20-1
J: TRBJ2-3
D: TRBD2
size: few
CDR3: CSARRLAGSTSTDTQYF
DNA: TGCAGTGCTAGAAGACTAGCGGGATCCACTAGCACAGATACGCAGTATTTT

V: TRBV20-1
J: TRBJ1-1
D: -
size: many
CDR3: CSASSSVYTEAFF
DNA: TGCAGTGCTAGTTCGTCCGTCTACACTGAAGCTTTCTTT

V: TRBV18
J: TRBJ1-1
D: -
size: few
CDR3: CASSPEANTEAFF
DNA: TGTGCCAGCTCACCGGAAGCGAACACTGAAGCTTTCTTT

V: TRBV20-1
J: TRBJ1-1
D: -
size: -
CDR3: CSAHTNTEAFF
DNA: TGCAGTGCTCACACGAACACTGAAGCTTTCTTT

V: TRBV7-2
J: TRBJ2-5
D: -
size: -
CDR3: CASTPAEETQYF
DNA: TGTGCCAGCACCCCAGCCGAAGAGACCCAGTACTTC

V: TRBV20-1
J: TRBJ1-1
D: -
size: few
CDR3: CSASPTYRAEAFF
DNA: TGCAGTGCCAGCCCCACCTATCGTGCTGAAGCTTTCTTT

V: TRBV11-2
J: TRBJ1-1
D: TRBD1
size: -
CDR3: CASSLTQGEATEAFF
DNA: TGTGCCAGCAGCTTAACCCAGGGGGAGGCGACTGAAGCTTTCTTT

V: TRBV5-1
J: TRBJ2-1
D: TRBD2
size: -
CDR3: CASSFGSGGRNEQFF
DNA: TGCGCCAGCAGCTTTGGTAGCGGGGGGAGAAATGAGCAGTTCTTC

V: TRBV5-1
J: TRBJ2-3
D: -
size: -
CDR3: CASSQASGTDTQYF
DNA: TGCGCCAGCAGCCAAGCTAGCGGCACAGATACGCAGTATTTT